The 28 T cell receptor beta chains given below trace back to one sample, sequenced in a study of blood T cell repertoires in COVID-19 (TCRdb year 2020). Preparation of the library involved the immunoSEQ multiplex PCR assay. TCRdb's version of the immuneACCESS table is confined to in-frame rearrangements and falls short of the full clone set. An unresolved V gene accounts for under half of the shortfall where checked; the remainder is of unknown origin. This sample lists approximately 350,000 clones; 88% were detected once. The leading ten clones occupy 6% to 8.5% of the sample. The specimen was peripheral blood. The receptors come from a woman aged 70-85 years with COVID-19, enrolled during active disease.

The chain is built from TRBV7-2 and TRBJ2-3; 9 bases map to TRBD2. This CDR3 is built from 16 residues. V dropped 1 base and J dropped 4; count of bases not matched to a gene: 6. In germline, CDR1 is SGHTA, CDR2 FQGNSA. The CDR3 bases are TGTGCCAGCAGCTTAGTCGGTAGCGGGGGCTCAGATACGCAGTATTTT. Its translation: CASSLVGSGGSDTQYF. The whole variable domain, filled in from reference TRBV7-2 and TRBJ2-3, reads GAGVSQSPSNKVTEKGKDVELRCDPISGHTALYWYRQSLGQGLEFLIYFQGNSAPDKSGLPSDRFSAERTGGSVSTLTIQRTQQEDSAVYLCASSLVGSGGSDTQYFGPGTRLTVL.

The chain combines TRBV28 with TRBJ1-6; no clear D. The CDR3 is made up of 17 amino acids. CDR1 MDHEN and CDR2 SYDVKM come from the germline V gene. V gave up 5 bases and J gave up 3 bases, with 17 bases separating them. CDR3 sequence reads: CASSPYRSRDYNSPLHF. The CDR3 nucleotides are TGTGCCAGCAGTCCATACAGATCCCGAGACTATAATTCACCCCTCCACTTT.

The rearrangement joins TRBV27 to TRBJ2-7; 8 bases align to TRBD2. V trimming: 4 bases; J trimming: 7 bases; junction bases outside the gene matches: 9. The CDR3 has 14 amino acids. Per germline, CDR1 MNHEY and CDR2 SMNVEV (reference sequence). The CDR3 region has the DNA TGTGCCAGCAGTTCGTGGAGGACTAGCTGGGAGCAGTACTTC. This translates into CASSSWRTSWEQYF.

The DNA for the CDR3 is TGCGCCAGCAGCTTGTGGAGGGAAAGATCACCCCTCCACTTT. Protein product: CASSLWRERSPLHF. The chain carries TRBV5-1 and TRBJ1-6, with D uncertain. V was pared by 1 base and J by 10 bases, with 12 bases between. CDR3 length equals 14 residues. Per the germline V gene, CDR1 is SGHRS and CDR2 is YFSETQ.

The chain links TRBV2 to TRBJ1-5; TRBD1 aligns across 7 bases. V dropped 4 bases and J dropped 5; count of bases not matched to a gene: 2. This CDR3 contains 13 residues. Germline V gives CDR1 SNHLY, CDR2 FYNNEI. CDR3 nucleotides: TGTGCCAGCAGTGGGGACAGCTATCAGCCCCAGCATTTT. Encoded protein: CASSGDSYQPQHF.

V gene TRBV14 combines with J gene TRBJ1-2; TRBD1 matches 8 bases. This CDR3 is built from 13 residues. Germline V gene lookup returns CDR1 SGHDN and CDR2 FVKESK. The junction had 2 bases not matched to a gene; V was cut back by 4 bases and J by 4 bases. The CDR3 DNA sequence: TGTGCCAGCAGCCCCGGACAGGGCTATGGCTACACCTTC. It is translated as CASSPGQGYGYTF.

This clone has only a few counts. V gene TRBV4-1 combines with J gene TRBJ2-1; 11 bases line up with TRBD2. The germline V gene encodes CDR1 MGHRA and CDR2 YSYEKL. Trimming removed 3 bases from V and 8 bases from J; junction bases left unmatched: 12. CDR3 length equals 17 residues. CDR3 in amino acids: CASSHLSGGVKDDEQFF. CDR3 in DNA: TGCGCCAGCAGCCATCTTAGCGGGGGGGTTAAGGACGATGAGCAGTTCTTC.

The V call is TRBV19, the J call TRBJ2-2; 7 positions match TRBD1. This CDR3 has 16 amino acids. The germline V gene has CDR1 LNHDA and CDR2 SQIVND (reference sequence). V shed 5 bases and J 7 bases; nucleotides not matched to a gene: 13. CDR3: CASSAYRGLDGGELFF. The CDR3 region has the DNA TGTGCCAGTAGTGCCTACAGGGGCCTGGATGGCGGGGAGCTGTTTTTT.

The rearrangement uses TRBV7-2 and TRBJ2-7, with TRBD2 matching 7 bases. From germline, CDR1 is SGHTA and CDR2 FQGNSA. Unmatched junction bases numbered 5, after V lost 2 bases and J lost 13 bases. The CDR3 length is 11 residues. CDR3: CASSLTGGLYF. The CDR3 DNA reads as TGTGCCAGCAGCTTAACGGGGGGATTATACTTC.

The chain links TRBV28 to TRBJ2-5, with 7 bases lining up with TRBD1. The CDR3 consists of 13 residues. Unmatched junction bases numbered 7, after V lost 7 bases and J lost 5 bases. Germline V gives CDR1 MDHEN, CDR2 SYDVKM. In DNA form, the CDR3 reads TGTGCCAGCAACTTAGGGGGCAAGGAGACCCAGTACTTC. Residues: CASNLGGKETQYF.

The rearrangement uses TRBV11-2 and TRBJ2-7, with TRBD2 matching over 11 bases. CDR3 size: 14 residues. Germline values: CDR1 SGHAT, CDR2 FQNNGV. Trimming cost V 7 bases and J 2 bases; bases outside gene matches: 4. The CDR3 coding sequence is TGTGCCAGCATGCTAGCGGGGGGTACCTACGAGCAGTACTTC. Residues: CASMLAGGTYEQYF. Supplemented by reference TRBV11-2 and TRBJ2-7, the full variable domain reads EAGVAQSPRYKIIEKRQSVAFWCNPISGHATLYWYQQILGQGPKLLIQFQNNGVVDDSQLPKDRFSAERLKGVDSTLKIQPAKLEDSAVYLCASMLAGGTYEQYFGPGTRLTVT.

The chain's CDR3 is CASSSPISGHNTGELFF. CDR3 bases: TGTGCCAGCAGCTCCCCCATTAGCGGTCACAACACCGGGGAGCTGTTTTTT. The genes are TRBV5-8 and TRBJ2-2, with D perhaps TRBD2 (6 bases). This CDR3 has 17 amino acids. The germline gives CDR1 SGHTS, CDR2 YDEGEE. The V end was cut by 3 bases, the J end by 2 bases, with 17 bases between.

This clone has a handful of counts. The chain employs TRBV25-1 and TRBJ1-2; D gene unclear. The CDR3 runs to 18 residues. The V end lost 2 bases, the J end lost 1 base, and 20 bases lay between the germline ends. Germline assignment: CDR1 MGHDK and CDR2 SYGVNS. The CDR3 DNA sequence: TGTGCCAGCAGTGAACCCCCGCGGAACCATATTCTTAACTATGGCTACACCTTC. This encodes CASSEPPRNHILNYGYTF.

The chain joins TRBV7-2 to TRBJ2-6, with D unresolved. The V and J ends lost 2 bases and 1 base respectively, with 9 bases between them. The germline V gene has CDR1 SGHTA and CDR2 FQGNSA. This CDR3 region has 16 residues. Here the CDR3 DNA reads TGTGCCAGCAGCTTATGGTCAGTTTCTGGGGCCAACGTCCTGACTTTC. This codes for CASSLWSVSGANVLTF.

This chain connects TRBV27 to TRBJ2-1, with D perhaps TRBD1 (6 bases). CDR1 and CDR2 from the germline V gene are MNHEY and SMNVEV (reference sequence). V lost 0 bases to trimming and J lost 3 bases, with 12 bases between them. CDR3 length equals 16 residues. CDR3 residues: CASSLSGAGVYNEQFF. The CDR3 nucleotides read TGTGCCAGCAGTTTATCGGGAGCAGGGGTCTACAATGAGCAGTTCTTC.

V usage is TRBV5-8 and J usage is TRBJ1-6; D is possibly TRBD1 (5 bases). Trimming shortened V by 4 bases and J by 7 bases, and 12 bases separated the two germline ends. Germline loops: CDR1 SGHTS, CDR2 YDEGEE. The CDR3 loop spans 14 amino acids. The CDR3 here is CASSIQAGNSPLHF. CDR3 DNA: TGTGCCAGCAGCATTCAGGCAGGGAATTCACCCCTCCACTTT.

The rearrangement joins TRBV28 to TRBJ1-2, with a tentative D call TRBD1 (5 bases). This CDR3 region has 14 residues. Germline values: CDR1 MDHEN, CDR2 SYDVKM. V was pared by 6 bases and J by 2 bases, with 13 bases between. The CDR3 sequence: CASRLWAGNYGYTF. In DNA form, the CDR3 reads TGTGCCAGCAGGCTTTGGGCAGGGAACTATGGCTACACCTTC.

The chain carries TRBV28 and TRBJ1-2; 8 nucleotides line up with TRBD1. The length of the CDR3 is 13 residues. V was pared by 6 bases and J by 3 bases, with 3 bases of the junction left unmatched. CDR1 and CDR2 (germline): MDHEN, SYDVKM. CDR3 coding DNA: TGTGCCAGCAGCTTGACAGGGGACTATGGCTACACCTTC. Amino acids: CASSLTGDYGYTF.

The rearrangement links TRBV29-1 to TRBJ2-7; 8 positions agree with TRBD1. CDR1 SQVTM and CDR2 ANQGSEA come from the germline V gene. Trimming cost V 3 bases and J 3 bases; bases outside gene matches: 4. The CDR3 totals 13 residues. The CDR3 sequence: CSVDPQGGYEQYF. The CDR3 nucleotides read TGCAGCGTTGACCCACAGGGGGGCTACGAGCAGTACTTC.

V usage is TRBV3-1 (or the pseudogene TRBV3-2) and J usage is TRBJ2-1; the match to TRBD2 covers 9 bases. Per germline, CDR1 LGHDT and CDR2 YNNKEL (reference sequence). J gave up 5 bases and V 1 base, and 15 bases lay outside the gene matches. This CDR3 is built from 19 residues. The CDR3 loop reads CASSQVGFKSTSGDNEQFF. DNA of the CDR3: TGTGCCAGCAGCCAAGTTGGGTTTAAATCGACTAGCGGAGACAATGAGCAGTTCTTC.

The V call is TRBV9, the J call TRBJ1-4; perhaps TRBD1 as D (6 bases). The germline V and J ends were trimmed by 4 bases and 10 bases, with 17 bases remaining between them. Germline CDR1 SGDLS, CDR2 YYNGEE. The CDR3 has 14 residues. DNA of the CDR3: TGTGCCAGCAGCTCACCGAGGGGGGGCGGAAAACTGTTTTTT. It is translated as CASSSPRGGGKLFF.

This chain links TRBV6-1 with TRBJ2-1; 11 bases are a match to TRBD2. V lost 4 bases and J lost 4; bases outside the gene matches: 6. Germline CDR1 MNHNS, CDR2 SASEGT. There are 16 residues in the CDR3. CDR3 residues: CASSGVTSGGYNEQFF. The DNA of the CDR3 is TGTGCCAGCAGTGGGGTTACTAGCGGGGGTTACAATGAGCAGTTCTTC.

The chain is built from TRBV11-2 and TRBJ2-2; TRBD2 matches at 8 bases. This CDR3 has 17 amino acids. The V gene's germline CDR1 is SGHAT and CDR2 FQNNGV. Trimming cost V 5 bases and J 0 bases; bases outside gene matches: 8. This CDR3 is CASSPSGGATNTGELFF. CDR3 DNA: TGTGCCAGCAGCCCTTCGGGGGGGGCCACGAACACCGGGGAGCTGTTTTTT.

This clone was detected only once. This chain uses TRBV5-6 with TRBJ2-3; D remains unclear. CDR1 is SGHDT and CDR2 is YYEEEE in the germline V gene. The CDR3 loop spans 12 amino acids. V dropped 2 bases and J dropped 3 bases, with 4 bases sitting between them. This chain's CDR3 is CASSFQTDTQYF. CDR3 coding DNA: TGTGCCAGCAGCTTCCAGACAGATACGCAGTATTTT.

This clone was detected only once. V is TRBV7-2 and J is TRBJ2-1; D call uncertain. The CDR3 contains 15 residues. Trimming shortened V by 6 bases and J by 3 bases, and 15 bases separated the two germline ends. Germline assignment: CDR1 SGHTA and CDR2 FQGNSA. DNA of the CDR3: TGTGCCAGCAGTAATACTCTAACGAACTACAATGAGCAGTTCTTC. Amino acids: CASSNTLTNYNEQFF. Based on the CDR3 plus reference TRBV7-2 and TRBJ2-1, the full variable domain is GAGVSQSPSNKVTEKGKDVELRCDPISGHTALYWYRQSLGQGLEFLIYFQGNSAPDKSGLPSDRFSAERTGGSVSTLTIQRTQQEDSAVYLCASSNTLTNYNEQFFGPGTRLTVL.

V gene TRBV4-2 combines with J gene TRBJ1-6, with a tentative D call TRBD1 (6 bases). The CDR3 covers 15 residues. Trimming took 1 base from V and 9 from J, leaving 13 bases between them. CDR1 is LGHNA and CDR2 is YNFKEQ in the germline V gene. CDR3 in DNA: TGTGCCAGCAGCCAAGCTCAGGGGATAGGTTCACCCCTCCACTTT. Its translation is CASSQAQGIGSPLHF.

The chain uses TRBV10-3 and TRBJ2-1; D unclear. CDR1 is ENHRY, CDR2 SYGVKD, per germline. CDR3 length: 12 amino acids. V lost 0 bases, J lost 11 bases, and 8 bases lay in between. The CDR3 is CAISESSVQQFF. The CDR3 DNA follows: TGTGCCATCAGTGAGTCCAGCGTTCAGCAGTTCTTC.

This sequence joins TRBV12-3 or TRBV12-4 and TRBJ2-1; 8 bases are a match to TRBD1. V was pared by 2 bases and J by 7 bases, with 1 base of the junction left unmatched. The CDR3 has 13 amino acids. The CDR3 DNA reads TGTGCCAGCAGTTTATACAGGGGGAATGAGCAGTTCTTC. Amino acid sequence: CASSLYRGNEQFF.